Each of the 7 T cell receptor beta chains below was sequenced from the same sample in a study of identical twins. TCRdb ran MiXCR on the 5' RACE reads and lists one entry per CDR3 protein. In the table there are some 240,000 distinct CDR3 sequences, roughly 10% of which are singletons. Sequenced input: memory T cells sorted from blood. These receptors were obtained from a man aged 50 to 60 in good health.

This clonotype was seen ten or more times. The CDR3 nucleotides are TGCGCCAGCAGCTTAGATGAGGGGCGCAATGAGCAGTTCTTC. As protein: CASSLDEGRNEQFF. This chain links TRBV5-1 with TRBJ2-1, with D perhaps assigned TRBD1 or TRBD2 (5 bases each). The CDR3 length is 14 residues. Germline CDR1 reads SGHRS; CDR2 reads YFSETQ. V was trimmed by 2 bases and J by 6 bases, leaving 12 bases between them. The whole variable domain, remainder taken from reference TRBV5-1 and TRBJ2-1, is KAGVTQTPRYLIKTRGQQVTLSCSPISGHRSVSWYQQTPGQGLQFLFEYFSETQRNKGNFPGRFSGRQFSNSRSEMNVSTLELGDSALYLCASSLDEGRNEQFFGPGTRLTVL.

About this clonotype: An end of the junction does not agree with germline; a read error may underlie this. The CDR3 DNA follows: TGCGCCTGCAGCCAAGGAGCGACAGGGACCTACGAGCAGTACTTC. Its translation is CACSQGATGTYEQYF. The chain links TRBV4-3 to TRBJ2-7; 7 bases match TRBD1. The length of the CDR3 is 15 residues. Germline lookup yields CDR1 LGHNA and CDR2 YSLEER.

This clonotype showed up many times. The V and J genes are TRBV11-2 and TRBJ1-1; D unresolved. Trimming removed 5 bases at V and 4 bases at J, with 14 bases between. The germline V gene encodes CDR1 SGHAT and CDR2 FQNNGV. The CDR3 consists of 14 residues. The CDR3 sequence: CASSIRARGTEAFF. The CDR3 DNA reads as TGTGCCAGCAGCATAAGGGCACGAGGCACTGAAGCTTTCTTT.

This clonotype was counted only a few times. This chain connects TRBV7-2 to TRBJ1-5; D is ambiguous. V was trimmed by 5 bases and J by 3 bases, leaving 8 bases between them. The CDR3 length is 13 residues. Germline CDR1 is SGHTA and CDR2 is FQGNSA. The chain's CDR3 is CASSGVFNQPQHF. The CDR3 DNA is TGTGCCAGCAGCGGTGTTTTCAATCAGCCCCAGCATTTT. Complete variable domain (other parts from reference TRBV7-2 and TRBJ1-5): GAGVSQSPSNKVTEKGKDVELRCDPISGHTALYWYRQSLGQGLEFLIYFQGNSAPDKSGLPSDRFSAERTGGSVSTLTIQRTQQEDSAVYLCASSGVFNQPQHFGDGTRLSIL.

The chain joins TRBV25-1 to TRBJ2-5, with D possibly matching TRBD2 (5 bases). V was shortened by 5 bases and J by 1 base, with 11 bases between the two germline ends. The V gene's germline CDR1 is MGHDK and CDR2 SYGVNS. The CDR3 contains 14 residues. The CDR3 region has the DNA TGTGCCAGCAGTAGAACAGCGGTCCAAGAGACCCAGTACTTC. Translating it yields CASSRTAVQETQYF. The full variable domain, rest sourced from reference TRBV25-1 and TRBJ2-5, is EADIYQTPRYLVIGTGKKITLECSQTMGHDKMYWYQQDPGMELHLIHYSYGVNSTEKGDLSSESTVSRIRTEHFPLTLESARPSHTSQYLCASSRTAVQETQYFGPGTRLLVL.

Many counts were recorded for this clonotype. The chain employs TRBV11-2 and TRBJ2-7; D is possibly TRBD2 (7 bases). This CDR3 is 18 amino acids long. Germline CDR1 is SGHAT and CDR2 is FQNNGV. V dropped 2 bases and J dropped 2 bases, with 22 bases sitting between them. Here the CDR3 DNA reads TGTGCCAGCAGCTTATATCTCTCTGGCGGGGGCCTAACCTACGAGCAGTACTTC. Its translation is CASSLYLSGGGLTYEQYF. The variable domain in full, with the rest retrieved from reference TRBV11-2 and TRBJ2-7, is EAGVAQSPRYKIIEKRQSVAFWCNPISGHATLYWYQQILGQGPKLLIQFQNNGVVDDSQLPKDRFSAERLKGVDSTLKIQPAKLEDSAVYLCASSLYLSGGGLTYEQYFGPGTRLTVT.

The rearrangement uses TRBV4-2 and TRBJ2-1; D gene uncertain. Trimming pared 5 bases from V and 9 bases from J, leaving 11 bases between. The CDR3 has 12 residues. Germline V gene data show CDR1 as LGHNA and CDR2 as YNFKEQ. CDR3 residues: CASSYTDTEQFF. The CDR3 coding sequence is TGTGCCAGCAGCTATACAGATACTGAGCAGTTCTTC.